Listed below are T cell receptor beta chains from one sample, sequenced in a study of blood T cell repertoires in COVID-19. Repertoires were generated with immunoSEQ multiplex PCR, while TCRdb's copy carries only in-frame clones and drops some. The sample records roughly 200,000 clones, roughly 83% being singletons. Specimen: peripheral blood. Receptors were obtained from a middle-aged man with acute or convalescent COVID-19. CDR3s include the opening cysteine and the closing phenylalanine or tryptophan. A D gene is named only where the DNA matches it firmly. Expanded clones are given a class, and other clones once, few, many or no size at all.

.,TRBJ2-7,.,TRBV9,TGTGCCAGCAGCGTAGGCGGAGGGACGGCTCCGAACGAGCAGTACTTC,CASSVGGGTAPNEQYF
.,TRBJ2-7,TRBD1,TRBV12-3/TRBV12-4,TGTGCCAGCAGTCCGACAGGGGAACACGAGCAGTACTTC,CASSPTGEHEQYF
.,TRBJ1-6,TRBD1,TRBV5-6,TGTGCCAGCAGCTTCAGGGGGCGGGGGTCACCCCTCCACTTT,CASSFRGRGSPLHF
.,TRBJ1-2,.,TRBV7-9,TGTGCCAGCAGCCCACAGGGAAACGGCTACACCTTC,CASSPQGNGYTF
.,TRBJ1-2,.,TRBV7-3,TGTGCCAGCAGCTTATCGGGTCAGGCGACAGCTTATGGCTACACCTTC,CASSLSGQATAYGYTF
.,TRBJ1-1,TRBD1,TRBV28,TGTGCCAGCAGTACACAACAACAGGGGCCCACTGAAGCTTTCTTT,CASSTQQQGPTEAFF
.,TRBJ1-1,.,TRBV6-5,TGTGCCAGCCACAGAGGGGGCACTGAAGCTTTCTTT,CASHRGGTEAFF
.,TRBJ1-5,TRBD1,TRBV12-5,TGTGCTAGTGGCCAAACCGGGACAGCCAATCAGCCCCAGCATTTT,CASGQTGTANQPQHF
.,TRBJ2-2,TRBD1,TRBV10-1,TGCGCCAGCACCGGGACAGGTATTTCCACCGGGGAGCTGTTTTTT,CASTGTGISTGELFF
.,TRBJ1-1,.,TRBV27,TGTGCCAGCAGCCAGAACACTGAAGCTTTCTTT,CASSQNTEAFF
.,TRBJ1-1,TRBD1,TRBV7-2,TGTGCCAGCAGCCCCCGGACAGGGGGAACTGAAGCTTTCTTT,CASSPRTGGTEAFF
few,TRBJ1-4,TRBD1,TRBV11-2,TGTGCCAGCAGCCTGGACAGGGGGCAGTCGGGTGAAAAACTGTTTTTT,CASSLDRGQSGEKLFF
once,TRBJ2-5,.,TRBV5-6,TGTGCCAGCAGCTTGGGGGCAGCCAAAGAGACCCAGTACTTC,CASSLGAAKETQYF
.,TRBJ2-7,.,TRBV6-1,TGTGCCAGCAGTGAAGGTGGGGGGTTTACCTACGAGCAGTACTTC,CASSEGGGFTYEQYF
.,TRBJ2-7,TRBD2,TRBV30,TGTGCCTGGAACCAGCGGGAGGTGCAGTACTTC,CAWNQREVQYF
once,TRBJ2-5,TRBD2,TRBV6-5,TGTGCCAGCAGCCCGACTAGCGGGCAAGAGACCCAGTACTTC,CASSPTSGQETQYF
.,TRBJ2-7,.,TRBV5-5,TGTGCCAGCAGCTTGAGTGGGAGCCCACCAGCAAACTACGAGCAGTACTTC,CASSLSGSPPANYEQYF
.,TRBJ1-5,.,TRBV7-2,TGTGCCAGCAGCCCATATGAAGTCAGTCAGCCCCAGCATTTT,CASSPYEVSQPQHF
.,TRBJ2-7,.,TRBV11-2,TGTGCCAGCAGCTCAACTCAGGGGAACGAGCAGTACTTC,CASSSTQGNEQYF
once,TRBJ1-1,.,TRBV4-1,TGCGCCAGCAGCCGAAAGACCCTTTACACCACAGGGACGGACACTGAAGCTTTCTTT,CASSRKTLYTTGTDTEAFF
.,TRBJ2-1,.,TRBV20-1,TGCAGTGCTAGTCCCTCCAACAGTGAGCAGTTCTTC,CSASPSNSEQFF
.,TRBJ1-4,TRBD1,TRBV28,TGTGCCAGCAGTTTAAATGGACAGGGGGGTGAAAAACTGTTTTTT,CASSLNGQGGEKLFF
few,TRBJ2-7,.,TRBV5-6,TGTGCCAGCAGCAAACAGGGTATAGAGAACGAGCAGTACTTC,CASSKQGIENEQYF
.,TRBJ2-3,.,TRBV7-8,TGTGCCAGCAGCTTAAGGAGTAGCACAGATACGCAGTATTTT,CASSLRSSTDTQYF
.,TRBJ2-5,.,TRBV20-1,TGCAGTGGACAGACTCAAGAGACCCAGTACTTC,CSGQTQETQYF
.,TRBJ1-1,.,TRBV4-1,TGCGCCAGCAGCCAAGATGCGAGCGGGTGGAACACTGAAGCTTTCTTT,CASSQDASGWNTEAFF
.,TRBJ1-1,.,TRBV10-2,TGCGCCAGCAGTGGGACTGCCGGGGGGAACGGTGAAGCTTTCTTT,CASSGTAGGNGEAFF
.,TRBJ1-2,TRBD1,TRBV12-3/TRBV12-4,TGTGCCAGCAGTACCGACAGGGATTATGGCTACACCTTC,CASSTDRDYGYTF
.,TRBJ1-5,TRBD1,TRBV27,TGTGCCAGCAGTAAAGACAGGGGAAGTCAGCCCCAGCATTTT,CASSKDRGSQPQHF
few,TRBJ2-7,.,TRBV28,TGTGCCAGCAGCTCAGCGAGGGCCGCCATCTACTACGAGCAGTACTTC,CASSSARAAIYYEQYF
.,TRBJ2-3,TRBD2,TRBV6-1,TGTGCCAGCAGTGAAGTGGCTAGCGGGAACACAGATACGCAGTATTTT,CASSEVASGNTDTQYF
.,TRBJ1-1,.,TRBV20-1,TGCAGTGCTAGGCACAGGGTAGAAGCTTTCTTT,CSARHRVEAFF
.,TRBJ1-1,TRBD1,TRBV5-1,TGCGCCAGCAGCACCAGACAGGGGGCGACCGAAGCTTTCTTT,CASSTRQGATEAFF
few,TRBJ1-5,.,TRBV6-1,TGTGCCAGCAATGGGGAGTGGAGCAATCAGCCCCAGCATTTT,CASNGEWSNQPQHF
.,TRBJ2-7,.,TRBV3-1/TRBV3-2,TGTGCCAGCAGCCCCCTAGGGGCCCTCCCACGAGTGCAGTACTTC,CASSPLGALPRVQYF
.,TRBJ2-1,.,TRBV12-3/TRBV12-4,TGTGCCAGCAGTTTATCCCGTCTCGGGCAGTTCTTC,CASSLSRLGQFF
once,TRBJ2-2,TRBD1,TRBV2,TGTGCCAGCACCAGACAGGGTGCCTCCACCGGGGAGCTGTTTTTT,CASTRQGASTGELFF
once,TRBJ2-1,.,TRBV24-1,TGTGCCACCAGTGACGGCAATGAGCAGTTCTTC,CATSDGNEQFF
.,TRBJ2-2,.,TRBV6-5,TGTGCGTCAAAATGGGGGCGTACGACCACCGGGGAGCTGTTTTTT,CASKWGRTTTGELFF
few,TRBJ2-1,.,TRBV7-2,TGTGCCAGCAGCTCCCGGGACTCCTTTAGTGAGCAGTTCTTC,CASSSRDSFSEQFF
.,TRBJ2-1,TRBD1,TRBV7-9,TGTGCCAGCAGTTCGGGACAGGGGGCGATTGAGCAGTTCTTC,CASSSGQGAIEQFF
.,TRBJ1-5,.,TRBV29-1,TGCAGCGTTGTGGGAGGAAGCAATCAGCCCCAGCATTTT,CSVVGGSNQPQHF